One sample yielded the 30 T cell receptor beta chains listed below, sequenced in a study of human T cells and chemical hapten exposure. MiXCR, applied by TCRdb to the 5' RACE reads, yields one record per CDR3 protein. The sample holds 81,000 or so distinct CDR3 sequences, about 8.4% seen once. Total RNA was isolated from whole blood that had not been fractionated. These receptors all come from a male donor in good health.

This clonotype turned up a few times. The chain links TRBV7-8 to TRBJ1-4, with D maybe TRBD1 (6 bases). With 5 bases removed from V and 10 bases from J, the gap between germline ends came to 14 bases. This CDR3 contains 13 residues. The germline CDR1 and CDR2 sequences are SGHVS and FQNEAQ. CDR3 sequence (DNA): TGTGCCAGCAGCCCAGACCCACAGGGAAAACTGTTTTTT. Translation: CASSPDPQGKLFF. The whole variable domain, remainder taken from reference TRBV7-8 and TRBJ1-4, is GAGVSQSPRYKVAKRGQDVALRCDPISGHVSLFWYQQALGQGPEFLTYFQNEAQLDKSGLPSDRFFAERPEGSVSTLKIQRTQQEDSAVYLCASSPDPQGKLFFGSGTQLSVL.

This clonotype was seen repeatedly, ten times or more. The chain uses TRBV27 and TRBJ2-5, with 7 bases lining up with TRBD1. Per germline, CDR1 MNHEY and CDR2 SMNVEV (reference sequence). The J segment lost 5 bases and the V segment lost 5 bases, leaving 8 bases of the junction unmatched. There are 14 residues in the CDR3. CDR3 DNA sequence: TGTGCCAGCAGTACAAACAGGGGTTGGGAGACCCAGTACTTC. Amino acid sequence: CASSTNRGWETQYF.

This clonotype was recorded many times. J is TRBJ1-4 and V is TRBV7-2, with D perhaps TRBD1 (5 bases). V gave up 5 bases and J gave up 8 bases, with 9 bases separating them. CDR3 size: 12 residues. The germline V gene has CDR1 SGHTA and CDR2 FQGNSA. CDR3 bases: TGTGCCAGCAGCCCACGGGGGGAAAAACTGTTTTTT. Protein product: CASSPRGEKLFF.

V usage is TRBV5-1 and J usage is TRBJ1-1; 8 bases map to TRBD1. The V gene end was trimmed by 3 bases and the J gene end by 1 base; junction bases not matched to a gene: 8. The length of the CDR3 is 16 residues. Germline V lookup: CDR1 SGHRS, CDR2 YFSETQ. The CDR3 bases are TGCGCCAGCAGCTCCCAGGGGGCCGTCCCGAACACTGAAGCTTTCTTT. Translating gives CASSSQGAVPNTEAFF.

This clonotype was observed many times. The CDR3: CASSQPLGQRSSYNEQFF. The DNA for the CDR3 is TGTGCCAGCAGCCAACCGTTAGGACAGAGGAGCTCCTACAATGAGCAGTTCTTC. The V gene is TRBV7-2, the J gene TRBJ2-1; TRBD1 might be the D (6 bases). With 5 bases removed from V and 0 bases from J, the gap between germline ends came to 20 bases. The CDR3 has 18 residues. Germline V gene sequence: CDR1 SGHTA, CDR2 FQGNSA.

This clonotype was seen many times. The CDR3 sequence is CASSRGLGETQYF. The CDR3 bases are TGTGCCAGCAGTCGGGGTCTGGGAGAGACCCAGTACTTC. This chain connects TRBV6-2 or TRBV6-3 to TRBJ2-5; D may be TRBD2 (5 bases). Germline CDR1 is MNHEY and CDR2 is SVGEGT. The CDR3 loop spans 13 amino acids. Trimming removed 5 bases at V and 4 bases at J, with 11 bases between.

The chain joins TRBV5-1 to TRBJ1-1; D gene uncertain. Germline V gives CDR1 SGHRS, CDR2 YFSETQ. Trimming pared 4 bases from V and 1 base from J, leaving 11 bases between. The CDR3 length is 14 residues. The CDR3 region has the DNA TGCGCCAGCAGCAGCAACTATAGGAACACTGAAGCTTTCTTT. It translates to CASSSNYRNTEAFF.

The chain has TRBV5-1 and TRBJ2-1; 11 nucleotides match TRBD2. The CDR3 spans 16 residues. V lost 4 bases and J lost 0; bases outside the gene matches: 3. CDR1 SGHRS and CDR2 YFSETQ come from the germline V gene. The CDR3 loop is CASSRTSGSSYNEQFF. DNA of the CDR3: TGCGCCAGCAGCCGTACTAGCGGGAGCTCCTACAATGAGCAGTTCTTC.

At least ten counts were recorded for this clonotype. V and J are TRBV2 and TRBJ2-4, with D possibly TRBD2 on 5 matching bases. This CDR3 spans 12 amino acids. Germline-derived CDR1 and CDR2 are SNHLY and FYNNEI. Between the trimmed V and J ends, which lost 7 bases and 5 bases, there was a span of 9 bases. The CDR3 is CASIGGQNIQYF. In DNA form, the CDR3 reads TGTGCCAGCATTGGAGGCCAAAACATTCAGTACTTC.

This clonotype was seen ten or more times. The rearrangement joins TRBV20-1 to TRBJ2-3; possible D gene TRBD2, 5 bases. CDR3 size: 15 residues. Germline-derived CDR1 and CDR2 are DFQATT and SNEGSKA (reference sequence). Deletions cut 4 bases from V and 0 bases from J, with 14 bases between. The CDR3 DNA reads as TGCAGTGCTACTTCTAGCCAGACTAGCACAGATACGCAGTATTTT. Protein product: CSATSSQTSTDTQYF.

The chain couples TRBV29-1 to TRBJ1-1, with 10 bases matching TRBD1. CDR1 is SQVTM and CDR2 is ANQGSEA in the germline V gene. This CDR3 is 14 amino acids long. V lost 6 bases, J lost 4 bases, and 8 bases stayed unmatched. The CDR3 region has the DNA TGCAGCGTCACTGAGGACAGGGGGGGCACTGAAGCTTTCTTT. Protein: CSVTEDRGGTEAFF.

The CDR3 protein is CASNPRGTGDHEQFF. CDR3 sequence (DNA): TGTGCCAGCAACCCAAGGGGGACAGGGGACCATGAGCAGTTCTTC. The chain uses TRBV5-6 and TRBJ2-1; TRBD1 agrees at 10 bases. V gave up 6 bases and J gave up 8 bases; unmatched junction bases: 11. This CDR3 is built from 15 residues. Germline loops: CDR1 SGHDT, CDR2 YYEEEE.

V is TRBV11-2 and J is TRBJ2-1, with TRBD2 as a possible D gene (5 bases). The germline V and J ends were trimmed by 5 bases and 4 bases, with 15 bases remaining between them. This CDR3 contains 15 residues. Germline CDR1 is SGHAT and CDR2 is FQNNGV. Here the CDR3 DNA reads TGTGCCAGCAGCACGGGGATCCCGTTGTACAATGAGCAGTTCTTC. This encodes CASSTGIPLYNEQFF. Drawing the rest from reference TRBV11-2 and TRBJ2-1, the complete variable domain is EAGVAQSPRYKIIEKRQSVAFWCNPISGHATLYWYQQILGQGPKLLIQFQNNGVVDDSQLPKDRFSAERLKGVDSTLKIQPAKLEDSAVYLCASSTGIPLYNEQFFGPGTRLTVL.

This clonotype was recorded at least ten times. This sequence joins TRBV29-1 and TRBJ2-1; no definite D call. V was trimmed by 3 bases and J by 0 bases, leaving 15 bases between them. Germline V lookup: CDR1 SQVTM, CDR2 ANQGSEA. The length of the CDR3 is 16 residues. The CDR3 is CSVETDSGSSYNEQFF. The DNA of the CDR3 is TGCAGCGTTGAGACCGACTCAGGAAGCTCCTACAATGAGCAGTTCTTC.

This clonotype has more than one count but fewer than ten. The chain joins TRBV7-9 to TRBJ1-1; the D is unclear. The germline V gene encodes CDR1 SEHNR and CDR2 FQNEAQ (reference sequence). The ends were cut back, 4 bases at V and 3 bases at J, with 6 bases in the middle. This CDR3 has 12 residues. CDR3 nucleotide sequence: TGTGCCAGCAGCTGGGGATACACTGAAGCTTTCTTT. This translates into CASSWGYTEAFF. The full variable domain, with the rest looked up from reference TRBV7-9 and TRBJ1-1, is DTGVSQNPRHKITKRGQNVTFRCDPISEHNRLYWYRQTLGQGPEFLTYFQNEAQLEKSRLLSDRFSAERPKGSFSTLEIQRTEQGDSAMYLCASSWGYTEAFFGQGTRLTVV.

The chain recombines TRBV12-3 or TRBV12-4 with TRBJ2-7, with TRBD2 identical over 11 bases. This CDR3 has 14 amino acids. After removal of 7 bases from V and 3 bases from J, the junction contained 5 bases not matched to a gene. The CDR3 DNA follows: TGTGCCAGCACCTGGGGGACTAGCGGCTACGAGCAGTACTTC. It encodes CASTWGTSGYEQYF.

This chain connects TRBV27 to TRBJ1-2; 7 bases are a match to TRBD1. The CDR3 runs to 17 residues. V dropped 3 bases and J dropped 10; count of bases not matched to a gene: 20. Germline V gene sequence: CDR1 MNHEY, CDR2 SMNVEV (reference sequence). DNA for the CDR3: TGTGCCAGCAGTTTCGCGACAGGGATCTATGCTTTGGGAGACTACACCTTC. Its translation is CASSFATGIYALGDYTF.

This clonotype was observed many times. The CDR3 DNA reads as TGTGCCAGCTCACCACTCATACAACAGGGATACACTGAAGCTTTCTTT. Translating gives CASSPLIQQGYTEAFF. The V gene is TRBV18, the J gene TRBJ1-1; possible D gene TRBD1, 6 bases. The germline V and J ends were trimmed by 1 base and 3 bases, with 15 bases remaining between them. Germline CDR1 KGHSH, CDR2 LQKENI. The CDR3 length is 16 residues.

The chain combines TRBV6-5 with TRBJ2-7; a possible D gene is TRBD1 (6 bases). Trimming removed 0 bases at V and 0 bases at J, with 18 bases between. Germline CDR1 MNHEY, CDR2 SVGAGI. The CDR3 has 18 residues. DNA of the CDR3: TGTGCCAGCAGTTACTCGTCTCGGGGACACCGGTACTCCTACGAGCAGTACTTC. It yields the protein CASSYSSRGHRYSYEQYF.

This clonotype was found many times. This rearrangement joins TRBV7-9 to TRBJ1-5; the match to TRBD1 covers 9 bases. V shed 2 bases and J 7 bases; nucleotides not matched to a gene: 6. This CDR3 region has 15 residues. Germline V gene sequence: CDR1 SEHNR, CDR2 FQNEAQ (reference sequence). DNA for the CDR3: TGTGCCAGCAGCTTAATGGGACAGGGCGGGCAGCCCCAGCATTTT. Translated: CASSLMGQGGQPQHF.

V gene TRBV20-1 combines with J gene TRBJ1-6; D is possibly TRBD1 (5 bases). The length of the CDR3 is 17 residues. Trimming removed 0 bases from V and 4 bases from J, with 16 bases in between. Germline CDR1 DFQATT, CDR2 SNEGSKA (reference sequence). As DNA, the CDR3 is TGCAGTGCTAGAGATTTGGCAGGGCTAAAATATAATTCACCCCTCCACTTT. Translating gives CSARDLAGLKYNSPLHF.

This clonotype was seen repeatedly, ten times or more. The chain carries TRBV7-9 and TRBJ2-7; 7 positions match TRBD1. With V trimmed by 5 bases and J by 3 bases, 4 bases remained unmatched. Germline V gene sequence: CDR1 SEHNR, CDR2 FQNEAQ (reference sequence). This CDR3 spans 13 amino acids. CDR3 region: CASSARDSYEQYF. CDR3 coding DNA: TGTGCCAGCAGCGCCCGGGACAGCTACGAGCAGTACTTC.

The chain recombines TRBV29-1 with TRBJ1-1; weak D call: TRBD1 (5 bases). This CDR3 is 13 amino acids long. CDR1 SQVTM and CDR2 ANQGSEA come from the germline V gene. V lost 4 bases to trimming and J lost 3 bases, with 12 bases between them. Written as DNA, the CDR3 is TGCAGCGTTGCAGGGCAACTGTACACTGAAGCTTTCTTT. Protein product: CSVAGQLYTEAFF.

This clonotype was detected a few times. The rearrangement uses TRBV2 and TRBJ2-7; 8 nucleotides agree with TRBD2. V shed 2 bases, J shed 5 bases, and the junction held 8 bases outside the gene matches. This CDR3 contains 15 residues. Germline V gene data show CDR1 as SNHLY and CDR2 as FYNNEI. CDR3 nucleotides: TGTGCCAGCAGTGAATACGGGCGGGGGGTTGACGAGCAGTACTTC. It codes for CASSEYGRGVDEQYF.

The chain employs TRBV25-1 and TRBJ1-4; 7 nucleotides align to TRBD1. Germline trimming cut 1 base from V and 4 bases from J; bases unmatched to any gene: 12. Germline values: CDR1 MGHDK, CDR2 SYGVNS. The CDR3 has 18 amino acids. The CDR3 spells CASSEWKAGPGGNEKLFF. In DNA, the CDR3 is TGTGCCAGCAGTGAATGGAAGGCAGGCCCAGGGGGTAATGAAAAACTGTTTTTT.

The chain joins TRBV11-2 to TRBJ1-1; D is undetermined. The CDR3 length is 12 residues. V was shortened by 4 bases and J by 6 bases, with 9 bases between the two germline ends. The germline V gene has CDR1 SGHAT and CDR2 FQNNGV. CDR3 bases: TGTGCCAGCAGCTCGGCTATAGCTGAAGCTTTCTTT. Protein sequence: CASSSAIAEAFF.

This clonotype was detected a few times. The rearrangement links TRBV20-1 to TRBJ1-1, with D perhaps TRBD1 (5 bases). The V and J ends lost 3 bases and 0 bases respectively, with 14 bases between them. Per germline, CDR1 DFQATT and CDR2 SNEGSKA (reference sequence). The CDR3 sequence is 15 residues long. CDR3 amino acids: CSARVEGLMNTEAFF. The CDR3 nucleotides read TGCAGTGCTAGGGTTGAGGGACTTATGAACACTGAAGCTTTCTTT.

The chain combines TRBV6-2 or TRBV6-3 with TRBJ1-6, with 7 bases matching TRBD1. Trimming took 2 bases from V and 9 from J; bases not matched to a gene: 10. CDR3 size: 16 residues. The V gene's germline CDR1 is MNHEY and CDR2 SVGEGT. The CDR3 DNA follows: TGTGCCAGCAGTTACGATTTCCGGGACAGCGTTTCACCCCTCCACTTT. This translates into CASSYDFRDSVSPLHF.

CDR3: CASSLVEIEDEQFF. Written as DNA, the CDR3 is TGTGCCAGCAGTTTGGTTGAAATAGAGGATGAGCAGTTCTTC. The chain links TRBV12-3 or TRBV12-4 to TRBJ2-1, with D unresolved. Between the trimmed V and J ends, which lost 3 bases and 8 bases, there was a span of 14 bases. The CDR3 length is 14 residues.

Many counts were recorded for this clonotype. The rearrangement joins TRBV27 to TRBJ2-7; 7 bases align to TRBD2. The V segment lost 6 bases and the J segment 2 bases; nucleotides outside the gene matches: 13. The CDR3 contains 16 residues. The germline V gene has CDR1 MNHEY and CDR2 SMNVEV (reference sequence). Written as DNA, the CDR3 is TGTGCCAGCAGCCCTAAGTCGCTAGCGGATACCTACGAGCAGTACTTC. This sequence encodes CASSPKSLADTYEQYF.